This TCR beta chain was obtained from a study of low-dose radiotherapy and immunotherapy resistance in tumors. About the research overall: With fractions of 0.5 Gy given every 2 weeks, Cohort 1 accumulated a total of 6.5 Gy. Cohort 2, a group dosed every two weeks at 1 Gy per fraction, received 13 Gy in total over 26 weeks. On an every-two-weeks schedule, patients received intravenous nivolumab 240 mg, along with ipilimumab 1 mg/kg every six weeks.

Regarding time point: after trial treatment. As for treatment: LDRT plus nivolumab, ipilimumab, low-dose cyclophosphamide and aspirin (RACIN trial). This clonotype has a count of ten or more. TRAV- and TRBV-specific primers primed first-strand cDNA, covering alpha and beta chains. The TCRs were subjected to amplification over approximately 19 PCR cycles employing a constant-region primer in conjunction with a V-primer adapter. TCRdb re-analysed the reads in MiXCR, keeping a single row per CDR3 protein. The table has approximately 91,000 distinct CDR3 sequences, roughly 20% seen once. CDR3 length equals 15 residues. Germline lookup yields CDR1 LGHDT and CDR2 YNNKEL (reference sequence). The ends were cut back, 4 bases at V and 6 bases at J, with 18 bases in the middle.

The source was PBMCs, collected after low-dose radiotherapy plus immunotherapy. The chain has TRBV3-1 and TRBJ1-1, with a tentative D call TRBD1 (6 bases). The TCR originated in a female donor with ovarian cancer. CDR3 sequence: CASSPPSQGLAEAFF. As DNA, the CDR3 is TGTGCCAGCAGCCCACCTTCTCAGGGGCTGGCTGAAGCTTTCTTT.